The 21 T cell receptor beta chains reported below all come from one sample, sequenced in a study of blood T cell repertoires in COVID-19. Only in-frame clones appear in the TCRdb table, and some are missing; sequencing was by immunoSEQ multiplex PCR. The sample lists fewer than 150,000 clones; 87% were seen once. The specimen sequenced was peripheral blood. The origin of the receptors is a woman in her thirties or forties with acute or convalescent COVID-19.

The count of this clone is one. This sequence joins TRBV21-1 and TRBJ2-3; whether TRBD2, the table's D call, matches the DNA was not checked. TRBV21-1 is classified as a pseudogene. CDR3 length: 17 residues. Written as DNA, the CDR3 is TGTGCCAGCAGTATCCCGGGACTAGCGGAAGACACAGATACGCAGTATTTT. Translated: CASSIPGLAEDTDTQYF.

CDR3 in DNA: TGTGCTAGTGGTTTGGTGCCAGCGGGGACCGCTTGGGACTATGGCTACACCTTC. It specifies CASGLVPAGTAWDYGYTF. V and J are TRBV12-5 and TRBJ1-2; possible D gene TRBD1, 5 bases. The germline V and J ends were trimmed by 0 bases and 3 bases, with 20 bases remaining between them. The CDR3 has 18 residues. Germline assignment: CDR1 LGHNT and CDR2 FRNRAP.

The chain employs TRBV2 and TRBJ1-1; possible D gene TRBD1, 6 bases. Per the germline V gene, CDR1 is SNHLY and CDR2 is FYNNEI. The CDR3 spans 14 residues. Trimming removed 2 bases at V and 5 bases at J, with 12 bases between. DNA for the CDR3: TGTGCCAGCAGTGAACCCACAGGGTGGACTGAAGCTTTCTTT. Its protein is CASSEPTGWTEAFF.

CDR3 DNA sequence: TGTGCCAGCGGTAGCGGGAGCGTAGATACGCAGTATTTT. Its translation: CASGSGSVDTQYF. This chain joins TRBV2 and TRBJ2-3, with 9 bases that match TRBD2. Looked up from germline, CDR1 is SNHLY and CDR2 is FYNNEI. Trimming at V came to 8 bases and at J to 5 bases, leaving 5 bases not matched to a gene. There are 13 residues in the CDR3.

The rearrangement uses TRBV5-1 and TRBJ1-1; D is unclear. This CDR3 is built from 14 residues. V gave up 7 bases and J gave up 4 bases, with 17 bases separating them. Per germline, CDR1 SGHRS and CDR2 YFSETQ. The DNA for the CDR3 is TGCGCCAGCGCTCCTAGGAATGGTGGCACTGAAGCTTTCTTT. Its translation is CASAPRNGGTEAFF.

The chain carries TRBV27 and TRBJ2-6; TRBD1 matches 8 bases. V lost 5 bases to trimming and J lost 0 bases; unmatched junction nucleotides: 6. The CDR3 spans 17 residues. CDR1 is MNHEY and CDR2 is SMNVEV in the germline V gene (reference sequence). The chain's CDR3 is CASSPRTGSSGANVLTF. CDR3 nucleotide sequence: TGTGCCAGCAGTCCTCGGACAGGGAGCTCTGGGGCCAACGTCCTGACTTTC.

The chain uses TRBV3-1 (or the pseudogene TRBV3-2) and TRBJ2-1; 13 bases align to TRBD2. Unmatched junction bases numbered 6, after V lost 3 bases and J lost 1 base. Germline assignment: CDR1 LGHDT and CDR2 YNNKEL (reference sequence). The CDR3 length is 18 residues. CDR3 amino acids: CASSHGLAGARSYNEQFF. CDR3 coding DNA: TGTGCCAGCAGCCACGGACTAGCGGGGGCCCGATCCTACAATGAGCAGTTCTTC.

The chain carries TRBV6-6 and TRBJ2-7, with a tentative D call TRBD2 (6 bases). Germline CDR1 MNHNY, CDR2 SVGAGI (reference sequence). Trimming left V 2 bases short and J 2 bases short, with 10 bases between. The CDR3 runs 14 residues. CDR3 bases: TGTGCCAGCAGTTACGGAGGGGAAGCCTACGAGCAGTACTTC. The encoded protein is CASSYGGEAYEQYF.

The J gene is TRBJ1-2, the V gene TRBV5-4; D perhaps matches TRBD1 (5 bases). The CDR3 length is 16 residues. Germline lookup yields CDR1 SGHNT and CDR2 YYREEE (reference sequence). Trimming took off 5 bases at V and 8 bases at J, with 25 bases between the two ends. The CDR3 region is CASSSNQAGPAGGYTF. For the CDR3, the DNA is TGTGCCAGCAGTTCCAACCAGGCAGGGCCAGCCGGCGGCTACACCTTC.

The chain is built from TRBV27 and TRBJ1-1, with 7 bases that match TRBD1. The J segment lost 1 base and the V segment lost 6 bases, leaving 5 bases of the junction unmatched. The length of the CDR3 is 14 residues. Germline V CDR1 and CDR2: MNHEY, SMNVEV (reference sequence). In nucleotides, the CDR3 is TGTGCCAGCAGGGGAGGACAGGCGAACACTGAAGCTTTCTTT. Protein: CASRGGQANTEAFF.

This clone occurred once. This sequence joins TRBV3-1 (or the pseudogene TRBV3-2) and TRBJ1-6; perhaps TRBD1 as D (5 bases). The CDR3 is made up of 15 amino acids. Germline V gene data show CDR1 as LGHDT and CDR2 as YNNKEL (reference sequence). Trimming took 1 base from V and 13 from J, leaving 17 bases between them. The CDR3 DNA sequence: TGTGCCAGCAGCCAAGGTCACTCGGGGGTGGGCCCCCTCCACTTT. Translated: CASSQGHSGVGPLHF.

The genes are TRBV7-9 and TRBJ1-4; 9 nucleotides align to TRBD1. The CDR3 runs to 16 residues. The V gene end was trimmed by 2 bases and the J gene end by 7 bases; junction bases not matched to a gene: 8. Germline values: CDR1 SEHNR, CDR2 FQNEAQ (reference sequence). In nucleotides, the CDR3 is TGTGCCAGCAGCTTATCAGCACAGGGGGCCAGTGAAAAACTGTTTTTT. Its protein is CASSLSAQGASEKLFF.

The V and J genes are TRBV6-5 and TRBJ1-2, with 8 bases identical to TRBD1. With 5 bases clipped from V and 2 bases from J, the junction kept 7 bases outside the gene matches. Germline V gives CDR1 MNHEY, CDR2 SVGAGI. CDR3 length: 15 amino acids. CDR3 coding DNA: TGTGCCAGCAGTATCCGGACAGGGAACAACTATGGCTACACCTTC. It encodes CASSIRTGNNYGYTF.

This clone was recorded only once. This chain links TRBV3-1 (or the pseudogene TRBV3-2) with TRBJ2-7; D gene uncertain. Germline V gives CDR1 LGHDT, CDR2 YNNKEL (reference sequence). The CDR3 totals 14 residues. The V end lost 0 bases, the J end lost 3 bases, and 9 bases lay between the germline ends. The CDR3, as DNA: TGTGCCAGCAGCCAAGAGGTGAGATTCTACGAGCAGTACTTC. It specifies CASSQEVRFYEQYF.

The chain employs TRBV3-1 (or the pseudogene TRBV3-2) and TRBJ2-7; 7 nucleotides line up with TRBD2. V dropped 4 bases and J dropped 2; count of bases not matched to a gene: 5. Germline V gives CDR1 LGHDT, CDR2 YNNKEL (reference sequence). The CDR3 has 14 amino acids. CDR3 sequence (DNA): TGTGCCAGCAGCCGAGGACTAGGGACCTACGAGCAGTACTTC. Translated, it gives CASSRGLGTYEQYF.

The V and J genes are TRBV19 and TRBJ1-5; D unclear. CDR3 size: 15 residues. The V end lost 1 base, the J end lost 0 bases, and 7 bases lay between the germline ends. Looked up from germline, CDR1 is LNHDA and CDR2 is SQIVND (reference sequence). The CDR3 sequence is CASSIARNSNQPQHF. CDR3 nucleotides: TGTGCCAGTAGTATAGCCAGAAATAGCAATCAGCCCCAGCATTTT.

This chain joins TRBV11-2 and TRBJ2-1, with D tentatively TRBD1 (6 bases). V lost 6 bases to trimming and J lost 3 bases, with 15 bases between them. This CDR3 contains 15 residues. Germline CDR1 SGHAT, CDR2 FQNNGV. The CDR3 sequence: CASSLQGHYYNEQFF. The DNA of the CDR3 is TGTGCCAGCAGTTTACAGGGTCACTACTACAATGAGCAGTTCTTC.

The CDR3 region has the DNA TGTGCCAGCAGTTTAAGGGAGGGGCTTCAAGCTTTCTTT. Protein sequence: CASSLREGLQAFF. This chain uses TRBV2 with TRBJ1-1; D is possibly TRBD1 (5 bases). Trimming cost V 5 bases and J 9 bases, with 16 bases left between them. Germline-derived CDR1 and CDR2 are SNHLY and FYNNEI. The CDR3 is 13 residues long.

Only one count was recorded for this clone. This rearrangement joins TRBV4-1 to TRBJ1-5; maybe TRBD1 (6 bases). The V and J ends lost 1 base and 4 bases respectively, with 11 bases between them. The CDR3 contains 15 residues. CDR1 is MGHRA and CDR2 is YSYEKL in the germline V gene. The CDR3 DNA reads as TGCGCCAGCAGCCAAGTCAGGGGAGGGAATCAGCCCCAGCATTTT. Protein sequence: CASSQVRGGNQPQHF.

This chain joins TRBV18 and TRBJ1-3; TRBD1 might be the D (6 bases). Germline V gene lookup returns CDR1 KGHSH and CDR2 LQKENI. V lost 2 bases and J 0 bases, leaving 8 bases between the germline ends. CDR3 length equals 15 residues. The CDR3, as DNA: TGTGCCAGCTCACCAGGGACAAACTCTGGAAACACCATATATTTT. Translation gives CASSPGTNSGNTIYF.

This sequence joins TRBV11-2 and TRBJ2-1; no clear D. This CDR3 spans 14 amino acids. Deletions cut 1 base from V and 4 bases from J, with 8 bases between. Germline assignment: CDR1 SGHAT and CDR2 FQNNGV. Here the CDR3 DNA reads TGTGCCAGCAGCTTAGTGGCAGATTACAATGAGCAGTTCTTC. This translates into CASSLVADYNEQFF.